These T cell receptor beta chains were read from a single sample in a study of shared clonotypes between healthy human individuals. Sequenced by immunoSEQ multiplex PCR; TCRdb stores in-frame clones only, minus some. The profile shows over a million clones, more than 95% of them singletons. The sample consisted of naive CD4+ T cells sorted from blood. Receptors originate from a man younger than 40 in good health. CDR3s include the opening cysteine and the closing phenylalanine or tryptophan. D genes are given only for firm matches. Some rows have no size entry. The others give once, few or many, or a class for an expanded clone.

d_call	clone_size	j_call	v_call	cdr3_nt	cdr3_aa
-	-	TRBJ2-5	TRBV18	TGTGCCAGCTCACCCCAGCAAGAGACCCAGTACTTC	CASSPQQETQYF
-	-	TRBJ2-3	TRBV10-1	TGCGCCAGCAGTGAAGACAGCACAGATACGCAGTATTTT	CASSEDSTDTQYF
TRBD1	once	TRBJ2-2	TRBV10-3	TGTGCCATCAGTGAGCGCGACAGGGCTGGCGGGGAGCTGTTTTTT	CAISERDRAGGELFF
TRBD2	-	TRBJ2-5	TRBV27	TGTGCCAGCAGGACTAGCGGGAGAGCGGAGACCCAGTACTTC	CASRTSGRAETQYF
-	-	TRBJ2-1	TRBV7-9	TGTGCCAGCAGCCCGGGACTTGGTGGGCTCAATGAGCAGTTCTTC	CASSPGLGGLNEQFF
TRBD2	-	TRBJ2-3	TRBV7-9	TGTGCCAGCAGCAACAGCGGGAGCTCGGATACGCAGTATTTT	CASSNSGSSDTQYF
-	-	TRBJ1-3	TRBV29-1	TGCAGCGCCCAAGAGCCAGGGGCTGGAAACACCATATATTTT	CSAQEPGAGNTIYF
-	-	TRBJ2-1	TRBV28	TGTGCCAGCAGTTACGCGGGGAGCTCCTACAATGAGCAGTTCTTC	CASSYAGSSYNEQFF
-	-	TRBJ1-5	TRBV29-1	TGCAGCGCCAATCAAGGGATCGGTCAGCCCCAGCATTTT	CSANQGIGQPQHF
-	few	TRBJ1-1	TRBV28	TGTGCCAGCACCAATAACGGTGGCACTGAAGCTTTCTTT	CASTNNGGTEAFF
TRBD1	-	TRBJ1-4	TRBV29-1	TGCAGCGTCAAACACCGGGACAGAGTTAATGAAAAACTGTTTTTT	CSVKHRDRVNEKLFF
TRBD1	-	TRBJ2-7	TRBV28	TGTGCCAGCACCATAGACAGGGCCCACAACGAGCAGTACTTC	CASTIDRAHNEQYF
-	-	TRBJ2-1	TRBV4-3	TGCGCCAGCAGCCAAGGGGGGTGGGACCAGCAGTTCTTC	CASSQGGWDQQFF
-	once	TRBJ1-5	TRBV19	TGTGCCAGTAGTAAGGGTAGCAATCAGCCCCAGCATTTT	CASSKGSNQPQHF
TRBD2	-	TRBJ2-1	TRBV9	TGTGCCAGCAGCCCCCACGGACTAGCGGGAGGCGGGTCCTACAATGAGCAGTTCTTC	CASSPHGLAGGGSYNEQFF
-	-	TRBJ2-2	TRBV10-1	TGCGCCAGCAGCCGGTCCCGTTTGGGGGAGCTGTTTTTT	CASSRSRLGELFF
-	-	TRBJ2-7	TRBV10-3	TGTGCCATCAGCTCCCTAGGTCAGGTCTCCGAGCAGTACTTC	CAISSLGQVSEQYF
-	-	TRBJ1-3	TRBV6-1	TGTGCCAGCAGTGAAATCGGCAGATCTGGAAACACCATATATTTT	CASSEIGRSGNTIYF
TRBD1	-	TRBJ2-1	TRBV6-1	TGTGCCAGCAGTAATACAGGGGGATCCTACAATGAGCAGTTCTTC	CASSNTGGSYNEQFF
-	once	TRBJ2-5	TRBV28	TGTGCCAGCGGCCGGGAGACCCAGTACTTC	CASGRETQYF
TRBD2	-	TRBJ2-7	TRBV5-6	TGTGCCAGCAGCTCTGGACTAGCGGGCTACTACGAGCAGTACTTC	CASSSGLAGYYEQYF
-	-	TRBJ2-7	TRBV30	TGTGCCTGGAGTGGGGGGTTTTACGAGCAGTACTTC	CAWSGGFYEQYF
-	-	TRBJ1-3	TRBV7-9	TGTGCCAGCAGCGCCTTTTTGGGGTTAAGCTCTGGAAACACCATATATTTT	CASSAFLGLSSGNTIYF
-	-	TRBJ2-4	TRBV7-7	TGTGCCAGCAGCGAGGGACTCGGGGACATTCAGTACTTC	CASSEGLGDIQYF
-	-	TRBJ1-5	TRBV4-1	TGCGCCAGCAGCCTTGCAGGGAATAGCAATCAGCCCCAGCATTTT	CASSLAGNSNQPQHF
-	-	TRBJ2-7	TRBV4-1	TGCGCCAGCAGCCAGGGTAGGGCCTACGAGCAGTACTTC	CASSQGRAYEQYF
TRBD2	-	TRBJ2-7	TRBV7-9	TGTGCCAGCAGCTTCGATGGCGGGAGTGCAGACTTC	CASSFDGGSADF
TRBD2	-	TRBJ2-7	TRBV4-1	TGCGCCAGCAGCCAAGGACTAGCGGGAGGATCCTACGAGCAGTACTTC	CASSQGLAGGSYEQYF
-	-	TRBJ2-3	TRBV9	TGTGCCAGCAGCGTAGCTACGGCGCCGACCACAGATACGCAGTATTTT	CASSVATAPTTDTQYF
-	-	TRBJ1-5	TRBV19	TGTGCCAGTACCCCCCGGGGGGTGGGCAATCAGCCCCAGCATTTT	CASTPRGVGNQPQHF
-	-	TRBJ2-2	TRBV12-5	TGTGCTAGTGGTTTGGCTAGCGCCTCCTCCGCCGGGGAGCTGTTTTTT	CASGLASASSAGELFF
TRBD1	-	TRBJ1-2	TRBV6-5	TGTGCCAGCAGTTTGACAGGGACCCTATCTCGCGGCTACACCTTC	CASSLTGTLSRGYTF
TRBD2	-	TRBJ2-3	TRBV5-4	TGTGCCAGCAGCTTGATAGGGCGGGAGTCCGGAGATACGCAGTATTTT	CASSLIGRESGDTQYF
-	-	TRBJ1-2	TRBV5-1	TGCGCCAGCAGCTTGAGTCAGGTCTATGGCTACACCTTC	CASSLSQVYGYTF
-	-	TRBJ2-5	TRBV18	TGTGCCAGCTCCCCCGTCCAAGAGACCCAGTACTTC	CASSPVQETQYF